A single sample is the source of the 23 T cell receptor beta chains below, sequenced in a study of blood T cell repertoires in COVID-19. The data were produced by immunoSEQ multiplex PCR, yet TCRdb's version contains in-frame clones alone and is incomplete. The repertoire holds approximately 470,000 clones, with 80% to 90% as singletons. Sequencing input: peripheral blood. The receptors derive from a human donor in a cohort sampled during active COVID-19.

CDR3 region: CASSGGQIFTGELFF. The CDR3 DNA reads as TGTGCCAGCAGTGGAGGACAGATATTCACCGGGGAGCTGTTTTTT. The rearrangement joins TRBV2 to TRBJ2-2, with D tentatively TRBD1 (6 bases). The germline V and J ends were trimmed by 4 bases and 4 bases, with 13 bases remaining between them. The length of the CDR3 is 15 residues. Germline CDR1 is SNHLY and CDR2 is FYNNEI.

The chain is built from TRBV6-5 and TRBJ2-1; 8 bases are shared with TRBD2. V gave up 6 bases and J gave up 5 bases; unmatched junction bases: 9. Per the germline V gene, CDR1 is MNHEY and CDR2 is SVGAGI. The CDR3 runs to 15 residues. The CDR3 coding sequence is TGTGCCAGCAGGATAAGCGGGAGAGGTGACAATGAGCAGTTCTTC. Translation gives CASRISGRGDNEQFF.

This clone was seen a single time. Other DNA sequences within the sample encode an identical CDR3. The chain links TRBV4-1 to TRBJ1-3, with a tentative D call TRBD1 (5 bases). Between the trimmed V and J ends, which lost 0 bases and 1 base, there was a span of 7 bases. This CDR3 region has 15 residues. The germline gives CDR1 MGHRA, CDR2 YSYEKL. The CDR3 sequence: CASSQDRVSGNTIYF. CDR3 sequence (DNA): TGCGCCAGCAGCCAAGACAGGGTATCTGGAAACACCATATATTTT.

This clone was counted between two and nine times. This chain joins TRBV2 and TRBJ2-2; 7 bases are a match to TRBD1. Germline CDR1 and CDR2: SNHLY and FYNNEI. The CDR3 length is 15 residues. J was trimmed by 5 bases and V by 2 bases; bases with no gene match: 5. The CDR3 DNA reads TGTGCCAGCAGTGAAAGGTCCAGGGGGACCGGGGAGCTGTTTTTT. It is translated as CASSERSRGTGELFF.

This clone was seen many times. CDR3 amino acids: CAWSGTGGPYQPQHF. The CDR3 DNA is TGTGCCTGGAGTGGGACAGGGGGGCCCTATCAGCCCCAGCATTTT. J is TRBJ1-5 and V is TRBV30; 10 positions match TRBD1. The length of the CDR3 is 15 residues. CDR1 is GTSNPN and CDR2 is SVGIG in the germline V gene (reference sequence). The J segment lost 5 bases and the V segment lost 1 base, leaving 5 bases of the junction unmatched.

J is TRBJ1-5 and V is TRBV3-1 (or the pseudogene TRBV3-2); no reliable D call. Germline V gives CDR1 LGHDT, CDR2 YNNKEL (reference sequence). Trimming took 4 bases from V and 3 from J, leaving 7 bases between them. The CDR3 extends over 13 amino acids. CDR3 DNA: TGTGCCAGCAGCCGGGAGATCAATCAGCCCCAGCATTTT. This sequence encodes CASSREINQPQHF.

The chain employs TRBV6-4 and TRBJ2-7; D gene ambiguous. Germline CDR1 and CDR2: MRHNA and SNTAGT. The V gene lost 3 bases and the J gene lost 0 bases, with 9 bases spanning the gap. This CDR3 region has 14 residues. This CDR3 is CASSDDIVSYEQYF. The CDR3 region has the DNA TGTGCCAGCAGTGATGACATTGTCTCCTACGAGCAGTACTTC.

The rearrangement links TRBV28 to TRBJ2-7; D perhaps matches TRBD1 (6 bases). The germline V and J ends were trimmed by 3 bases and 1 base, with 13 bases remaining between them. Germline V CDR1 and CDR2: MDHEN, SYDVKM. The CDR3 loop spans 15 amino acids. CDR3 residues: CASSFPRGLSYEQYF. The CDR3, as DNA: TGTGCCAGCAGTTTCCCCAGGGGTCTATCCTACGAGCAGTACTTC.

The V gene is TRBV12-3 or TRBV12-4, the J gene TRBJ1-6; no firm D call. The CDR3 sequence is 13 residues long. V dropped 4 bases and J dropped 10 bases, with 11 bases sitting between them. The chain's CDR3 is CASSSGEWSPLHF. The CDR3 DNA reads TGTGCCAGCAGTTCCGGGGAATGGTCACCCCTCCACTTT.

V gene TRBV5-1 combines with J gene TRBJ2-1, with 14 positions matching TRBD2. This CDR3 is 21 amino acids long. V gave up 4 bases and J gave up 4 bases; unmatched junction bases: 19. The germline V gene has CDR1 SGHRS and CDR2 YFSETQ. CDR3 nucleotides: TGCGCCAGCAGCACACAACCGGGACTAGCGGGAGCCCTCCCACAGTACAATGAGCAGTTCTTC. Residues: CASSTQPGLAGALPQYNEQFF.

The rearrangement links TRBV19 to TRBJ2-3, with D perhaps matching TRBD2 (7 bases). The CDR3 covers 15 residues. The V and J ends lost 4 bases and 6 bases respectively, with 17 bases between them. In germline, CDR1 is LNHDA, CDR2 SQIVND (reference sequence). The CDR3 DNA reads as TGTGCCAGTAGTAAGGCGCGGGGGCAATTGGATACGCAGTATTTT. Protein sequence: CASSKARGQLDTQYF. Full variable domain (rest looked up from reference TRBV19 and TRBJ2-3): DGGITQSPKYLFRKEGQNVTLSCEQNLNHDAMYWYRQDPGQGLRLIYYSQIVNDFQKGDIAEGYSVSREKKESFPLTVTSAQKNPTAFYLCASSKARGQLDTQYFGPGTRLTVL.

This clone was seen only once. This chain joins TRBV5-1 and TRBJ2-5; D perhaps matches TRBD2 (5 bases). Germline V gene sequence: CDR1 SGHRS, CDR2 YFSETQ. The CDR3 has 14 residues. V lost 0 bases, J lost 3 bases, and 9 bases lay in between. The CDR3 DNA reads TGCGCCAGCAGCTTGGTATCGGGAAAAGAGACCCAGTACTTC. The encoded protein is CASSLVSGKETQYF.

The chain uses TRBV28 and TRBJ1-4; no definite D call. Germline CDR1 reads MDHEN; CDR2 reads SYDVKM. V was trimmed by 1 base and J by 13 bases, leaving 10 bases between them. The CDR3 spans 12 residues. The CDR3 loop is CASSLSDRGLFF. Here the CDR3 DNA reads TGTGCCAGCAGTTTATCTGACCGGGGACTGTTTTTT.

This clone was observed a single time. The genes are TRBV19 and TRBJ1-2; no definite D call. CDR1 is LNHDA and CDR2 is SQIVND in the germline V gene (reference sequence). This CDR3 contains 15 residues. V dropped 4 bases and J dropped 2 bases, with 14 bases sitting between them. The CDR3 loop is CASSTVSEVNYGYTF. CDR3 nucleotide sequence: TGTGCCAGTAGTACAGTCTCCGAGGTGAACTATGGCTACACCTTC.

This clone was seen a few times. J is TRBJ2-7 and V is TRBV5-4; possibly TRBD2 for D (6 bases). The CDR3 is 14 residues long. The V end lost 2 bases, the J end lost 3 bases, and 12 bases lay between the germline ends. Germline V lookup: CDR1 SGHNT, CDR2 YYREEE (reference sequence). The CDR3 spells CASSFNSGGYEQYF. For the CDR3, the DNA is TGTGCCAGCAGCTTTAATAGCGGAGGCTACGAGCAGTACTTC.

The V and J genes are TRBV24-1 and TRBJ1-2, with 9 bases identical to TRBD1. From germline, CDR1 is KGHDR and CDR2 SFDVKD. The CDR3 is 14 amino acids. The J segment lost 6 bases and the V segment lost 4 bases, leaving 5 bases of the junction unmatched. The CDR3 here is CATSDSGQGHGYTF. Here the CDR3 DNA reads TGTGCCACCAGTGACTCCGGACAGGGGCATGGCTACACCTTC.

The chain has TRBV10-3 and TRBJ2-7, with D perhaps matching TRBD2 (5 bases). Germline-derived CDR1 and CDR2 are ENHRY and SYGVKD. The CDR3 loop spans 14 amino acids. Trimming removed 0 bases from V and 6 bases from J, with 12 bases in between. The CDR3 region has the DNA TGTGCCATCAGTGAGTCGTTGGAGGCTGGCGAGCAGTACTTC. It codes for CAISESLEAGEQYF.

J is TRBJ1-2 and V is TRBV27; TRBD1 agrees at 8 bases. Germline V CDR1 and CDR2: MNHEY, SMNVEV (reference sequence). The V and J ends lost 6 bases and 6 bases, in that order; junction bases with no gene match: 9. The CDR3 runs 14 residues. The CDR3 loop reads CASSFRDRRDGYTF. The CDR3 region has the DNA TGTGCCAGCAGCTTCCGGGACAGGCGGGATGGCTACACCTTC.

The chain has TRBV29-1 and TRBJ2-5; D is perhaps TRBD2 (5 bases). The CDR3 consists of 12 residues. Trimming took 4 bases from V and 5 from J, leaving 11 bases between them. Germline V CDR1 and CDR2: SQVTM, ANQGSEA. The CDR3: CSVVRGVETQYF. CDR3 sequence (DNA): TGCAGCGTTGTCCGGGGAGTCGAGACCCAGTACTTC.

The chain recombines TRBV6-1 with TRBJ2-7; no reliable D call. The CDR3 is 13 amino acids. Germline lookup yields CDR1 MNHNS and CDR2 SASEGT. V was trimmed by 2 bases and J by 3 bases, leaving 8 bases between them. The CDR3 is CASSESYSYEQYF. The DNA for the CDR3 is TGTGCCAGCAGTGAATCTTACAGCTACGAGCAGTACTTC.

The J gene is TRBJ2-5, the V gene TRBV6-5; maybe TRBD2 (6 bases). Looked up from germline, CDR1 is MNHEY and CDR2 is SVGAGI. V was trimmed by 0 bases and J by 3 bases, leaving 8 bases between them. The CDR3 has 14 amino acids. In DNA, the CDR3 is TGTGCCAGCAGTTACTCGGGACTCGAAGAGACCCAGTACTTC. It is translated as CASSYSGLEETQYF.

The gene calls are TRBV28 and TRBJ2-1, with 7 positions matching TRBD2. Germline V gives CDR1 MDHEN, CDR2 SYDVKM. J lost 4 bases, V lost 6 bases, and 9 bases had no gene match. The CDR3 loop spans 15 amino acids. The CDR3 loop reads CASRRSSGVYNEQFF. The CDR3, as DNA: TGTGCCAGCAGACGATCTAGCGGAGTATACAATGAGCAGTTCTTC.

The chain is built from TRBV18 and TRBJ1-3, with D possibly matching TRBD1 (6 bases). The CDR3 covers 14 residues. From germline, CDR1 is KGHSH and CDR2 LQKENI. Trimming stripped 3 bases from V and 3 bases from J, with 9 bases between. CDR3 sequence: CASSPRQDGNTIYF. The DNA of the CDR3 is TGTGCCAGCTCACCTAGACAGGATGGAAACACCATATATTTT.